The T cell receptor beta chain under discussion was sequenced for a study of CD8+CD57+ T cells in acquired aplastic anemia. Study-level background: Across the sorted CD4+ and CD8+ cells, DNA amounts averaged around 3.2 ug. On average, healthy donors gave around 9.8 million reads for CD4+ cells.

Overall study findings and caveats: The study found no significant CD8+ Simpson's diversity difference between patients and controls. Comparison of patients with controls identified about 27 shared CD8+ CDR3 sequences.

On this clonotype itself: Antigen: not known.

Genomic DNA provided the template from which TCR beta VDJ and CDR3 profiles were obtained. One entry per CDR3 protein, called by TCRdb with MiXCR from the reads. The sample consists of a few hundred thousand distinct CDR3 sequences, approximately 57% of them appearing once. Trimming took off 3 bases at V and 5 bases at J, with 8 bases between the two ends. CDR3 length: 13 residues. Germline CDR1 reads SGHDN; CDR2 reads FVKESK. Sample: sorted CD4+, CD8+, or CD8+CD57+ T cells (not recorded which) from PBMCs. The chain recombines TRBV14 with TRBJ1-5; D is perhaps TRBD1 (5 bases). The clonotype was recovered from a human donor in good health. CDR3 sequence (DNA): TGTGCCAGCAGCCAGGGGGGGGATCAGCCCCAGCATTTT. Translation: CASSQGGDQPQHF.